The 7 T cell receptor beta chains reported below all come from one sample, sequenced in a study of blood T cell repertoires in COVID-19. Data came from immunoSEQ multiplex PCR; TCRdb stores just in-frame clones and leaves some out. Of some 150,000 clones in the sample, around 89% are singletons; the top ten hold about 3.2%. Sample: peripheral blood. The receptors shown here come from a man aged 55-75 years with active or convalescent COVID-19.

This chain joins TRBV18 and TRBJ1-2, with D unclear. The CDR3 is made up of 15 amino acids. V lost 0 bases to trimming and J lost 7 bases, with 15 bases between them. Germline CDR1 and CDR2: KGHSH and LQKENI. Here the CDR3 reads CASSPPQWRQGGYTF. The CDR3 DNA reads TGTGCCAGCTCACCACCCCAGTGGAGGCAAGGTGGCTACACCTTC.

This clone showed up just once. V and J are TRBV19 and TRBJ1-2; D is undetermined. Trimming left V 5 bases short and J 0 bases short, with 7 bases between. This CDR3 is built from 13 residues. Germline V gives CDR1 LNHDA, CDR2 SQIVND (reference sequence). DNA for the CDR3: TGTGCCAGTAGTGCTAAAGCTAACTATGGCTACACCTTC. It is translated as CASSAKANYGYTF.

This chain connects TRBV6-5 to TRBJ2-7; D remains unclear. With 8 bases removed from V and 1 base from J, the gap between germline ends came to 12 bases. This CDR3 spans 13 amino acids. Germline assignment: CDR1 MNHEY and CDR2 SVGAGI. CDR3 sequence: CASSSYRSYEQYF. The CDR3 DNA reads TGTGCCAGCTCGAGTTATCGGTCCTACGAGCAGTACTTC.

The J gene is TRBJ2-5, the V gene TRBV9; tentative D call: TRBD2 (6 bases). The CDR3 length is 18 residues. From germline, CDR1 is SGDLS and CDR2 YYNGEE. Trimming cost V 0 bases and J 3 bases, with 21 bases left between them. CDR3 DNA: TGTGCCAGCAGCGTAGACGGGGTGGATAGCGGAGGAAAAGAGACCCAGTACTTC. Protein: CASSVDGVDSGGKETQYF.

This rearrangement joins TRBV15 to TRBJ1-5; no firm D call. Trimming pared 9 bases from V and 7 bases from J, leaving 16 bases between. The germline V gene has CDR1 LNHNV and CDR2 YYDKDF (reference sequence). There are 13 residues in the CDR3. CDR3 region: CATGRGSTQPQHF. The CDR3 nucleotides read TGTGCCACAGGCCGGGGAAGTACCCAGCCCCAGCATTTT.

The chain uses TRBV24-1 and TRBJ2-4; 7 bases are shared with TRBD1. The CDR3 length is 16 residues. Germline V gene data show CDR1 as KGHDR and CDR2 as SFDVKD. Trimming removed 5 bases from V and 5 bases from J; junction bases left unmatched: 11. The CDR3 here is CATSAGRGSGQNIQYF. The DNA of the CDR3 is TGTGCCACCAGTGCCGGCAGGGGGTCTGGTCAAAACATTCAGTACTTC.

The gene calls are TRBV10-1 and TRBJ2-1, with TRBD1 matching over 8 bases. The CDR3 is made up of 19 amino acids. CDR1 and CDR2 from the germline V gene are WNHNN and SYGVQD (reference sequence). J lost 5 bases, V lost 3 bases, and 18 bases had no gene match. In nucleotides, the CDR3 is TGCGCCAGCAGTGAAAAGAGTCGGAAAGGACAGGGTAATGACAATGAGCAGTTCTTC. Translated, it gives CASSEKSRKGQGNDNEQFF.